Below are 22 T cell receptor beta chains sequenced from a single sample in a study of blood T cell repertoires in COVID-19. Sequencing was performed with immunoSEQ multiplex PCR; in TCRdb, only in-frame clones are kept and a portion is missing. The sample yields about 170,000 clones, roughly 88% seen once. Sequenced sample: peripheral blood. The receptor source for this set is a man in his fifties or sixties who had recovered from COVID-19.

A few counts support this clone. The chain has TRBV25-1 and TRBJ1-6; D perhaps matches TRBD1 (6 bases). The germline gives CDR1 MGHDK, CDR2 SYGVNS. The V gene lost 3 bases and the J gene lost 10 bases, with 13 bases spanning the gap. This CDR3 spans 14 amino acids. The CDR3 region is CASSESQGPSPLHF. DNA for the CDR3: TGTGCCAGCAGTGAGTCTCAGGGGCCATCACCCCTCCACTTT.

V and J are TRBV7-9 and TRBJ2-3; D gene ambiguous. Trimming stripped 4 bases from V and 2 bases from J, with 10 bases between. The CDR3 covers 14 residues. CDR1 is SEHNR and CDR2 is FQNEAQ in the germline V gene (reference sequence). CDR3 amino acids: CASSSLRNTDTQYF. The CDR3 DNA reads as TGTGCCAGCAGCTCCCTGAGGAACACAGATACGCAGTATTTT.

J is TRBJ2-1 and V is TRBV7-2; 13 positions match TRBD2. After removal of 7 bases from V and 10 bases from J, the junction contained 10 bases not matched to a gene. The germline V gene has CDR1 SGHTA and CDR2 FQGNSA. The CDR3 runs 15 residues. The CDR3 region has the DNA TGTGCCAGCACCCTAGGACTAGCGGGGGTCAGGGAGCAGTTCTTC. Translated: CASTLGLAGVREQFF.

This chain uses TRBV29-1 with TRBJ2-7; the match to TRBD1 covers 8 bases. The trim removed 6 bases at V and 1 base at J, leaving 8 bases unmatched. The CDR3 is 14 residues long. CDR1 is SQVTM, CDR2 ANQGSEA, per germline. The chain's CDR3 is CSVQGQGISYEQYF. For the CDR3, the DNA is TGCAGCGTCCAAGGACAGGGCATATCCTACGAGCAGTACTTC.

The chain has TRBV24-1 and TRBJ2-5; D call uncertain. CDR1 is KGHDR, CDR2 SFDVKD, per germline. Between the trimmed V and J ends, which lost 6 bases and 1 base, there was a span of 14 bases. The CDR3 length is 15 residues. As DNA, the CDR3 is TGTGCCACCAGTCCTAAAGGCCGGGTCCAAGAGACCCAGTACTTC. Its translation: CATSPKGRVQETQYF.

V and J are TRBV7-9 and TRBJ2-1; a weak D match, TRBD2 (6 bases). The V and J ends lost 2 bases and 9 bases respectively, with 8 bases between them. The CDR3 spans 12 residues. Germline V lookup: CDR1 SEHNR, CDR2 FQNEAQ (reference sequence). The DNA of the CDR3 is TGTGCCAGCAGCTTACAGGGAGGTGAGCAGTTCTTC. Translated: CASSLQGGEQFF.

This chain uses TRBV7-9 with TRBJ2-2; D unclear. The V end lost 3 bases, the J end lost 5 bases, and 10 bases lay between the germline ends. The germline V gene encodes CDR1 SEHNR and CDR2 FQNEAQ (reference sequence). The CDR3 covers 14 residues. DNA of the CDR3: TGTGCCAGCAGCTTTGACACCATAACCGGGGAGCTGTTTTTT. This translates into CASSFDTITGELFF.

This chain connects TRBV19 to TRBJ1-4; 8 nucleotides line up with TRBD1. Germline CDR1 and CDR2: LNHDA and SQIVND (reference sequence). This CDR3 has 16 amino acids. V was clipped by 6 bases and J by 0 bases; unmatched bases: 6. The CDR3 DNA reads TGTGCCAGTAGCCAGGGGGCGAGAGCAACTAATGAAAAACTGTTTTTT. Amino acids: CASSQGARATNEKLFF.

The chain recombines TRBV4-1 with TRBJ2-1, with TRBD2 matching 12 bases. The CDR3 is 15 residues long. The germline CDR1 and CDR2 sequences are MGHRA and YSYEKL. V dropped 2 bases and J dropped 6; count of bases not matched to a gene: 2. The CDR3 spells CASSQLAGGVNEQFF. The CDR3 DNA is TGCGCCAGCAGCCAACTAGCGGGGGGGGTCAATGAGCAGTTCTTC.

CDR3 in amino acids: CASRTSGGAVTGELFF. Written as DNA, the CDR3 is TGTGCCAGTAGAACTAGCGGGGGGGCCGTGACCGGGGAGCTGTTTTTT. The chain links TRBV19 to TRBJ2-2; 13 bases agree with TRBD2. There are 16 residues in the CDR3. Losses at the gene ends were 6 bases for V and 5 bases for J; bases not matched to a gene: 6. Germline V gives CDR1 LNHDA, CDR2 SQIVND (reference sequence).

The chain employs TRBV19 and TRBJ2-1; tentatively, D is TRBD2 (5 bases). The CDR3 has 11 residues. Germline V gene data show CDR1 as LNHDA and CDR2 as SQIVND (reference sequence). V was trimmed by 3 bases and J by 13 bases, leaving 10 bases between them. The CDR3 loop reads CASSIGLEQFF. CDR3 DNA: TGTGCCAGTAGTATCGGACTTGAACAGTTCTTC.

This sequence joins TRBV6-2 or TRBV6-3 and TRBJ2-7; maybe TRBD2 (6 bases). Germline V gene lookup returns CDR1 MNHEY and CDR2 SVGEGT. This CDR3 spans 15 amino acids. V lost 4 bases, J lost 3 bases, and 16 bases lay in between. CDR3 bases: TGTGCCAGCAGTTCGGCGGGACTCTTGTTCTACGAGCAGTACTTC. Translation: CASSSAGLLFYEQYF.

The chain joins TRBV30 to TRBJ1-5; D gene ambiguous. CDR3 length equals 16 residues. Germline V gene sequence: CDR1 GTSNPN, CDR2 SVGIG (reference sequence). Trimming stripped 0 bases from V and 6 bases from J, with 18 bases between. CDR3 DNA sequence: TGTGCCTGGAGTGTATATGGAGCTCTAAAAGGTCAGCCCCAGCATTTT. The encoded protein is CAWSVYGALKGQPQHF.

The chain recombines TRBV15 with TRBJ1-1; no definite D call. Germline lookup yields CDR1 LNHNV and CDR2 YYDKDF (reference sequence). The V end was cut by 0 bases, the J end by 1 base, with 6 bases between. This CDR3 region has 14 residues. This CDR3 is CATSRDQWNTEAFF. The CDR3 region has the DNA TGTGCCACCAGCAGAGATCAGTGGAACACTGAAGCTTTCTTT.

V usage is TRBV5-4 and J usage is TRBJ1-1, with D perhaps matching TRBD1 (5 bases). CDR3 length: 18 residues. Trimming cost V 3 bases and J 1 base, with 22 bases left between them. CDR1 and CDR2 from the germline V gene are SGHNT and YYREEE (reference sequence). CDR3 nucleotide sequence: TGTGCCAGCAGCTATTTGGGGAGGAGCGGCAGGGAGAACACTGAAGCTTTCTTT. It translates to CASSYLGRSGRENTEAFF. The entire variable domain, with the rest obtained from reference TRBV5-4 and TRBJ1-1, is as follows: ETGVTQSPTHLIKTRGQQVTLRCSSQSGHNTVSWYQQALGQGPQFIFQYYREEENGRGNFPPRFSGLQFPNYSSELNVNALELDDSALYLCASSYLGRSGRENTEAFFGQGTRLTVV.

This rearrangement joins TRBV2 to TRBJ2-7, with a possible D match to TRBD1 (6 bases). Germline CDR1 is SNHLY and CDR2 is FYNNEI. V was clipped by 8 bases and J by 6 bases, with 26 bases between them. The CDR3 totals 16 residues. CDR3: CASSNQQGLEKVEQYF. The CDR3 nucleotides read TGTGCCAGCTCCAACCAACAGGGCTTAGAAAAGGTCGAGCAGTACTTC.

The chain has TRBV6-5 and TRBJ1-2; 10 bases match TRBD1. CDR1 is MNHEY and CDR2 is SVGAGI in the germline V gene. V lost 2 bases to trimming and J lost 2 bases; unmatched junction nucleotides: 5. The CDR3 sequence is 16 residues long. The CDR3 bases are TGTGCCAGCAGTTACATTAGGACAGGGGGAAACTATGGCTACACCTTC. It encodes CASSYIRTGGNYGYTF.

The V and J genes are TRBV29-1 and TRBJ1-4; D perhaps matches TRBD1 (6 bases). Per germline, CDR1 SQVTM and CDR2 ANQGSEA. The CDR3 is 13 amino acids. V lost 2 bases and J lost 10, with 14 bases in between. CDR3 sequence: CSVEWQGSGKLFF. Here the CDR3 DNA reads TGCAGCGTTGAATGGCAGGGGAGTGGAAAACTGTTTTTT.

This chain joins TRBV28 and TRBJ1-1; TRBD1 matches 10 bases. The ends lost 4 bases at V and 4 bases at J; junction bases unmatched: 3. The germline gives CDR1 MDHEN, CDR2 SYDVKM. The CDR3 covers 14 residues. CDR3 in amino acids: CASSSGTGVTEAFF. The CDR3 bases are TGTGCCAGCAGTTCCGGGACAGGGGTCACTGAAGCTTTCTTT.

The rearrangement joins TRBV23-1 to TRBJ1-4; D is perhaps TRBD1 (6 bases). TRBV23-1 has ORF status, its function being uncertain. The CDR3 has 14 residues. Between the trimmed V and J ends, which lost 8 bases and 10 bases, there was a span of 20 bases. CDR3 sequence (DNA): TGCGCCAGCCGCCAGCCGACAGGATCGGGAAAACTGTTTTTT. Translating gives CASRQPTGSGKLFF.

The chain is built from TRBV6-5 and TRBJ1-2; 7 nucleotides match TRBD1. The CDR3 consists of 12 residues. Losses at the gene ends were 6 bases for V and 4 bases for J; bases not matched to a gene: 2. CDR1 MNHEY and CDR2 SVGAGI come from the germline V gene. The CDR3 region is CASRTGTYGYTF. CDR3 in DNA: TGTGCCAGCAGGACAGGGACCTATGGCTACACCTTC.

V and J are TRBV6-6 and TRBJ2-7; 8 bases are shared with TRBD1. CDR3 length equals 17 residues. Per the germline V gene, CDR1 is MNHNY and CDR2 is SVGAGI (reference sequence). V trimming: 5 bases; J trimming: 1 base; junction bases outside the gene matches: 13. CDR3 in amino acids: CASSPPPGTGLSYEQYF. CDR3 DNA sequence: TGTGCCAGCAGTCCACCCCCCGGGACAGGCCTTTCCTACGAGCAGTACTTC.